This T cell receptor beta chain was identified in a study of read filtering for tumor transcriptome and immune sequencing. Study summary: Per sample, TCR-region reads ranged about 4 to 10.27 million by IR-seq, roughly 75 to 1273 by RNA-seq. Findings and limits, study-wide: Without single-read clonotypes, shared clonotype proportions correlated more between IR-seq and RNA-seq.

The germline CDR1 and CDR2 sequences are SGHAT and FQNNGV. The CDR3 loop spans 14 amino acids. J lost 7 bases, V lost 6 bases, and 6 bases had no gene match. This clonotype was observed many times. Its antigen is not known. The library was built from about 400 ng RNA with molecular barcoded adaptors for alpha/delta and beta/gamma chains. TCRdb independently ran MiXCR on the reads; one entry per CDR3 protein. This table has tens of thousands of distinct CDR3 sequences, 20% to 25% appearing once. Sequencing input: a population of CD138-negative cells sorted from bone marrow. V usage is TRBV11-2 and J usage is TRBJ2-7, with 13 positions matching TRBD2. The TCR was taken from a donor aged 40 or older with multiple myeloma. CDR3 coding DNA: TGTGCCAGCAGATTCGGACTAGCGGGGGAAGAGCAGTACTTC. This codes for CASRFGLAGEEQYF.